The 21 T cell receptor beta chains in this list originate from one sample, sequenced in a study of OX40 agonist ivuxolimab in advanced cancers. TCRdb keeps only in-frame clones here, not all; method: immunoSEQ multiplex PCR. This table has approximately 90,000 clones, about 89% appearing once. Material: CD4+ or CD8+ T cells sorted from blood, obtained in a trial of the OX40 agonist ivuxolimab. The receptors were gathered from an adult with an advanced solid tumor such as melanoma, head and neck, liver or kidney cancer.

V and J are TRBV27 and TRBJ2-1; possibly TRBD2 for D (7 bases). Germline CDR1 reads MNHEY; CDR2 reads SMNVEV (reference sequence). Trimming stripped 5 bases from V and 6 bases from J, with 29 bases between. The CDR3 is 19 amino acids. As DNA, the CDR3 is TGTGCCAGCAGTCTCATAGGGGGTAGCGGGCTCCTCACGGGCAATGAGCAGTTCTTC. Residues: CASSLIGGSGLLTGNEQFF.

This chain links TRBV6-6 with TRBJ2-1; TRBD1 matches at 9 bases. From germline, CDR1 is MNHNY and CDR2 SVGAGI (reference sequence). The CDR3 has 15 residues. V trimming: 0 bases; J trimming: 5 bases; junction bases outside the gene matches: 2. In nucleotides, the CDR3 is TGTGCCAGCAGTTACTCCGGGACAGGGAACAATGAGCAGTTCTTC. This translates into CASSYSGTGNNEQFF.

This rearrangement joins TRBV9 to TRBJ1-2; 9 bases align to TRBD1. Unmatched junction bases numbered 2, after V lost 0 bases and J lost 8 bases. This CDR3 has 13 residues. The germline V gene has CDR1 SGDLS and CDR2 YYNGEE. For the CDR3, the DNA is TGTGCCAGCAGCGTAGGGACAGGGGCCGGCTACACCTTC. Protein product: CASSVGTGAGYTF.

The genes are TRBV4-1 and TRBJ2-1; 13 bases agree with TRBD2. V trimming: 2 bases; J trimming: 8 bases; junction bases outside the gene matches: 12. Germline loops: CDR1 MGHRA, CDR2 YSYEKL. The CDR3 contains 18 residues. The CDR3 is CASSQRTSGSAATDEQFF. CDR3 nucleotides: TGCGCCAGCAGCCAAAGGACTAGCGGGAGTGCCGCTACGGATGAGCAGTTCTTC.

V gene TRBV2 combines with J gene TRBJ2-5; the match to TRBD2 covers 15 bases. Germline V gene data show CDR1 as SNHLY and CDR2 as FYNNEI. This CDR3 region has 17 residues. V was pared by 5 bases and J by 3 bases, with 7 bases of the junction left unmatched. The CDR3 loop reads CASSRGLAGGLKETQYF. CDR3 coding DNA: TGTGCCAGCAGTCGGGGACTAGCGGGAGGACTCAAAGAGACCCAGTACTTC.

Points on this clone: Other DNA sequences within the sample encode an identical CDR3. V is TRBV28 and J is TRBJ2-2; a weak D match, TRBD2 (5 bases). Between the trimmed V and J ends, which lost 7 bases and 6 bases, there was a span of 18 bases. The CDR3 sequence is 15 residues long. Germline CDR1 reads MDHEN; CDR2 reads SYDVKM. The CDR3, as DNA: TGTGCCAGCAAATACGTCAAAGGGCGGGCCGGGGAGCTGTTTTTT. This sequence encodes CASKYVKGRAGELFF.

The V call is TRBV4-1, the J call TRBJ1-2; D uncertain. This CDR3 spans 15 amino acids. The germline V gene encodes CDR1 MGHRA and CDR2 YSYEKL. V gave up 7 bases and J gave up 2 bases, with 17 bases separating them. In DNA form, the CDR3 reads TGCGCCAGCACACCTTCTGAGGGAGCAAACTATGGCTACACCTTC. The encoded protein is CASTPSEGANYGYTF.

V and J are TRBV7-9 and TRBJ2-2; 7 bases are shared with TRBD1. The CDR3 consists of 15 residues. CDR1 and CDR2 from the germline V gene are SEHNR and FQNEAQ (reference sequence). The ends lost 6 bases at V and 0 bases at J; junction bases unmatched: 4. The DNA for the CDR3 is TGTGCCAGCAGTCGACAGGGATCGAACACCGGGGAGCTGTTTTTT. Encoded protein: CASSRQGSNTGELFF.

V is TRBV28 and J is TRBJ2-7; 11 bases match TRBD1. The CDR3 runs to 16 residues. The V gene's germline CDR1 is MDHEN and CDR2 SYDVKM. Trimming removed 3 bases from V and 6 bases from J; junction bases left unmatched: 10. DNA for the CDR3: TGTGCCAGCAGTTTTGGGACAGGGGGACCCCATTCCGAGCAGTACTTC. Translation gives CASSFGTGGPHSEQYF.

This rearrangement joins TRBV4-1 to TRBJ1-5; D uncertain. Trimming cost V 1 base and J 2 bases, with 9 bases left between them. This CDR3 has 15 amino acids. Per the germline V gene, CDR1 is MGHRA and CDR2 is YSYEKL. The CDR3 region has the DNA TGCGCCAGCAGCCAAGTCGGGGTCGGCAATCAGCCCCAGCATTTT. It is translated as CASSQVGVGNQPQHF.

V is TRBV11-2 and J is TRBJ2-1; tentative D call: TRBD2 (5 bases). V was clipped by 5 bases and J by 9 bases, with 17 bases between them. CDR1 SGHAT and CDR2 FQNNGV come from the germline V gene. The CDR3 is made up of 14 amino acids. CDR3 DNA: TGTGCCAGCAGCCAAGACTCTGCCGGAGGTGAGCAGTTCTTC. Protein product: CASSQDSAGGEQFF. Together with reference TRBV11-2 and TRBJ2-1, the CDR3 gives the full variable domain: EAGVAQSPRYKIIEKRQSVAFWCNPISGHATLYWYQQILGQGPKLLIQFQNNGVVDDSQLPKDRFSAERLKGVDSTLKIQPAKLEDSAVYLCASSQDSAGGEQFFGPGTRLTVL.

The rearrangement joins TRBV29-1 to TRBJ2-6; no definite D call. Germline V CDR1 and CDR2: SQVTM, ANQGSEA. The V and J ends lost 4 bases and 2 bases respectively, with 6 bases between them. CDR3 length: 13 residues. This chain's CDR3 is CSVGTAGANVLTF. The CDR3 DNA sequence: TGCAGCGTTGGAACTGCTGGGGCCAACGTCCTGACTTTC.

This rearrangement joins TRBV2 to TRBJ2-3; 11 bases fit TRBD2. Germline V lookup: CDR1 SNHLY, CDR2 FYNNEI. The CDR3 runs 23 residues. Germline trimming cut 7 bases from V and 0 bases from J; bases unmatched to any gene: 27. The CDR3 here is CASIEPGQPGTSGAPLSTDTQYF. The DNA for the CDR3 is TGTGCCAGCATCGAACCCGGGCAACCCGGGACTAGCGGAGCGCCTCTTAGCACAGATACGCAGTATTTT.

The gene calls are TRBV18 and TRBJ2-1; no definite D call. Germline loops: CDR1 KGHSH, CDR2 LQKENI. The CDR3 is 13 amino acids. The V end lost 1 base, the J end lost 7 bases, and 8 bases lay between the germline ends. CDR3 in DNA: TGTGCCAGCTCACCACGGGTAGTGAATGAGCAGTTCTTC. As protein: CASSPRVVNEQFF.

The rearrangement uses TRBV28 and TRBJ2-3, with 8 bases that match TRBD2. The CDR3 sequence is 14 residues long. Trimming removed 6 bases from V and 4 bases from J; junction bases left unmatched: 6. Germline CDR1 MDHEN, CDR2 SYDVKM. CDR3 sequence (DNA): TGTGCCAGCAGAACCGGGACTAGGGCAGATACGCAGTATTTT. Amino acid sequence: CASRTGTRADTQYF.

This clone has just one count. This chain uses TRBV5-1 with TRBJ2-6; no firm D call. Trimming took off 1 base at V and 0 bases at J, with 5 bases between the two ends. Germline loops: CDR1 SGHRS, CDR2 YFSETQ. This CDR3 contains 15 residues. For the CDR3, the DNA is TGCGCCAGCAGCTTGCAGCCCTCTGGGGCCAACGTCCTGACTTTC. It translates to CASSLQPSGANVLTF.

This clone was observed a handful of times. The rearrangement links TRBV5-5 to TRBJ1-1; D remains unclear. The germline V and J ends were trimmed by 0 bases and 8 bases, with 14 bases remaining between them. The CDR3 covers 14 residues. The germline gives CDR1 SGHKS, CDR2 YYEKEE (reference sequence). The DNA of the CDR3 is TGTGCCAGCAGCTTGGTGCCGGACCGACGAGAAGCTTTCTTT. Translated, it gives CASSLVPDRREAFF.

To note about this clone: At one end the junction does not follow the germline gene, possibly because of a read error. The rearrangement joins TRBV2 to TRBJ2-1; D perhaps matches TRBD2 (6 bases). The CDR3 has 11 amino acids. The germline V gene encodes CDR1 SNHLY and CDR2 FYNNEI. CDR3 region: CASSVFQRVVF. The CDR3 DNA reads TGTGCCAGCAGTGTATTCCAGCGGGTGGTCTTC.

This chain connects TRBV7-9 to TRBJ2-3; 7 positions agree with TRBD2. The V and J ends lost 7 bases and 3 bases, in that order; junction bases with no gene match: 4. Per germline, CDR1 SEHNR and CDR2 FQNEAQ (reference sequence). The CDR3 is 13 residues long. The CDR3 sequence: CASNRGSTDTQYF. Here the CDR3 DNA reads TGTGCCAGCAATCGCGGGAGTACAGATACGCAGTATTTT. Using reference TRBV7-9 and TRBJ2-3 for the parts outside the CDR3, the full variable domain is DTGVSQNPRHKITKRGQNVTFRCDPISEHNRLYWYRQTLGQGPEFLTYFQNEAQLEKSRLLSDRFSAERPKGSFSTLEIQRTEQGDSAMYLCASNRGSTDTQYFGPGTRLTVL.

This rearrangement joins TRBV6-5 to TRBJ2-1; D not certain. V was pared by 7 bases and J by 0 bases, with 13 bases between. The CDR3 spans 15 residues. Germline V CDR1 and CDR2: MNHEY, SVGAGI. The CDR3 DNA follows: TGTGCCAGCATGTCTTGGGGTAGCTCCTACAATGAGCAGTTCTTC. Translation gives CASMSWGSSYNEQFF.

V gene TRBV5-1 combines with J gene TRBJ2-7; TRBD2 aligns across 14 bases. The J segment lost 5 bases and the V segment lost 5 bases, leaving 0 bases of the junction unmatched. This CDR3 contains 13 residues. Germline lookup yields CDR1 SGHRS and CDR2 YFSETQ. The CDR3 reads CASRGLAGDEQYF. CDR3 sequence (DNA): TGCGCCAGCAGGGGACTAGCGGGAGACGAGCAGTACTTC.